What follows is one T cell receptor beta chain and its context. Its antigen is undetermined. The record originates from a study of T cell responses to AZD1222 COVID-19 vaccine. Study information: Analyses pooled second doses at about 4 or about 12 weeks. Study results and limitations: Repertoires were collected only later (after the peak T cell response had occurred). Mostly white British, mostly female donors; authors suggested clonal diversity may be underestimated. Unmutated regions of variants are reportedly targeted by nearly half of spike-specific TCRs.

Per germline, CDR1 MGHRA and CDR2 YSYEKL. CDR3 size: 14 residues. The V segment lost 5 bases and the J segment 4 bases; nucleotides outside the gene matches: 7. Sequenced by immunoSEQ multiplex PCR; TCRdb stores in-frame clones only, minus some. The data hold 120,000 to 150,000 clones, with roughly 91% observed a single time. The receptor's source is an adult in good health. The rearrangement joins TRBV4-1 to TRBJ1-2, with 7 bases aligning to TRBD1. The starting material was peripheral blood, obtained on day 0 of AZD1222 vaccination. CDR3 DNA: TGCGCCAGCAGCAACGCACAGGGGTTCTATGGCTACACCTTC. Translated, it gives CASSNAQGFYGYTF.